The rows below give T cell receptor beta chains drawn from one sample of a study of blood T cells in healthy people across ages. One entry per CDR3 protein results from TCRdb running MiXCR on the 5' RACE reads. This sample has more than 700,000 distinct CDR3 sequences, with 35% to 50% found just once. Sequenced: blood. The receptors originated from an elderly man in good health. The CDR3 runs from the conserved cysteine through the conserved F or W. D genes are given only for firm matches. Clone size is stated in some rows and not others, as once, few, many or a class when expanded.

clone_size | j_call | d_call | v_call | cdr3_nt | cdr3_aa
NA | TRBJ1-1 | NA | TRBV4-3 | TGCGCCAGCAGCTTGTCGGGAAGGACTGAAGCTTTCTTT | CASSLSGRTEAFF
NA | TRBJ2-3 | TRBD1 | TRBV11-2 | TGTGCCAGCAGCTCCGGGACAGCCACAGATACGCAGTATTTT | CASSSGTATDTQYF
NA | TRBJ2-1 | NA | TRBV7-3 | TGTGCCAGCAGCACTGGGCTAGCGAACAATGAGCAGTTCTTC | CASSTGLANNEQFF
many | TRBJ2-5 | NA | TRBV14 | TGTGCCAGCAGCCAAGATAGGGGACGGCTACAAGAGACCCAGTACTTC | CASSQDRGRLQETQYF
once | TRBJ2-7 | TRBD2 | TRBV7-6 | TGTGCCAGCAGCTTACCGCGGACTAGCGGGTGGACTTGCGAGCAGTACTTC | CASSLPRTSGWTCEQYF
NA | TRBJ2-2 | NA | TRBV12-3/TRBV12-4 | TGTGCCAGCAACCAGGGGGGATATGACACCGGGGAGCTGTTTTTT | CASNQGGYDTGELFF
NA | TRBJ2-7 | TRBD2 | TRBV2 | TGTGCCAGCAGTGAACTAGCGGGAGCACTTTACGAGCAGTACTTC | CASSELAGALYEQYF
NA | TRBJ1-2 | NA | TRBV20-1 | TGCAGTGCGGACCGAGGCGAAGGCTACACCTTC | CSADRGEGYTF
NA | TRBJ1-2 | NA | TRBV29-1 | TGCAGCGGTGATATTAACTATGGCTACACCTTC | CSGDINYGYTF
NA | TRBJ2-3 | TRBD1 | TRBV5-1 | TGCGCCAGCAGCTTAACCGGGACAGGGGGCTCAGATACGCAGTATTTT | CASSLTGTGGSDTQYF
few | TRBJ2-3 | TRBD2 | TRBV7-9 | TGTGCCTCCGCGGTGACTAGCGGGACCACAGATACGCAGTATTTT | CASAVTSGTTDTQYF
NA | TRBJ1-5 | NA | TRBV28 | TGTGCCAGCAGTTCTTTATCCCCAGGGGTTGGGGCGCGCAATCAGCCCCAGCATTTT | CASSSLSPGVGARNQPQHF
NA | TRBJ2-7 | TRBD2 | TRBV7-2 | TGTGCCAGCAGCTTATACCCTAGCGGGGTTCAATACTTC | CASSLYPSGVQYF
few | TRBJ2-7 | TRBD2 | TRBV27 | TGTGCCAGCAGTTTGCGTAGCGGGAGTGCGTACGAGCAGTACTTC | CASSLRSGSAYEQYF
NA | TRBJ2-7 | TRBD1 | TRBV7-2 | TGTGCCAGCAGCTTAGAGTATGGACAGGGGGCTTACGAGCAGTACTTC | CASSLEYGQGAYEQYF
NA | TRBJ2-2 | NA | TRBV29-1 | TGCAGCGTTGTTTCGGGGGCCGGGGAGCTGTTTTTT | CSVVSGAGELFF
NA | TRBJ2-7 | TRBD2 | TRBV4-3 | TGCGCCAGCAGCCAAGGGGTACTAGCGGGAGGTGAAATCTACGAGCAGTACTTC | CASSQGVLAGGEIYEQYF
NA | TRBJ1-6 | NA | TRBV20-1 | TGCAGTGCTAGGGACCGGACTAAATACTATAATTCACCCCTCCACTTT | CSARDRTKYYNSPLHF
NA | TRBJ2-5 | NA | TRBV14 | TGTGCCAGCAGCCGATTAGCTTCGGGTGAGACCCAGTACTTC | CASSRLASGETQYF
NA | TRBJ2-4 | NA | TRBV28 | TGTGCCAGCGGGGAGACAAGGCCGATATCGGGTGAGCAGTACTTC | CASGETRPISGEQYF
NA | TRBJ2-6 | NA | TRBV29-1 | TGCAGCGTTCGGGATCACTCTGGGGCCAACGTCCTGACTTTC | CSVRDHSGANVLTF
few | TRBJ2-2 | TRBD2 | TRBV27 | TGTGCCAGCCGCATAGCGGGAGGAGACACCGGGGAGCTGTTTTTT | CASRIAGGDTGELFF
NA | TRBJ2-4 | NA | TRBV7-2 | TGTGCCAGCAGCCCGGAGGGACGGGACACATTTCAGTACTTC | CASSPEGRDTFQYF
NA | TRBJ2-3 | TRBD1 | TRBV12-3/TRBV12-4 | TGTGCCAGCAGTCCCGGACAGGGGGCAGATACGCAGTATTTT | CASSPGQGADTQYF
NA | TRBJ2-3 | NA | TRBV6-4 | TGTGCCAGCAGTGACGACACAGATACGCAGTATTTT | CASSDDTDTQYF
NA | TRBJ1-6 | TRBD1 | TRBV20-1 | TGCAGTGCTAGAGCGGGGTTGACCGGGACAGGGGAAACACCCCTCCACTTT | CSARAGLTGTGETPLHF
many | TRBJ2-6 | NA | TRBV7-9 | TGTGCCAGCAGCTTATTGGGGACTCACTCTGGGGCCAACGTCCTGACTTTC | CASSLLGTHSGANVLTF
once | TRBJ2-1 | NA | TRBV5-5 | TGTGCCAGCAGCTTGGAATCACATTACAATGAGCAGTTCTTC | CASSLESHYNEQFF
NA | TRBJ1-2 | TRBD1 | TRBV18 | TGTGCCAGCTCCCCGGACAGGGGGCCCAAAGGAGACTATGGCTACACCTTC | CASSPDRGPKGDYGYTF
NA | TRBJ2-7 | NA | TRBV9 | TGTGCCAGCAGCCCGGAAGGGGAATACTACGAGCAGTACTTC | CASSPEGEYYEQYF
NA | TRBJ2-5 | TRBD2 | TRBV9 | TGTGCCAGCAGCGTAGGGTTAGCGGGAGGGACGGTAGAGACCCAGTACTTC | CASSVGLAGGTVETQYF
NA | TRBJ2-3 | NA | TRBV4-2 | TGTGCCAGCAGCCAAGAAGTGTTGCGAGTCACAGATACGCAGTATTTT | CASSQEVLRVTDTQYF
NA | TRBJ2-1 | NA | TRBV2 | TGTGCCAGCAGTGGAGATAACAATGAGCAGTTCTTC | CASSGDNNEQFF
NA | TRBJ2-1 | TRBD2 | TRBV10-3 | TGTGCCATCAGTCCCGGGACTAGCAGAGGCGATGAGCAGTTCTTC | CAISPGTSRGDEQFF
NA | TRBJ2-5 | NA | TRBV10-3 | TGTGCCATCAGTGGGGGACACGAACTGGGGGAGACCCAGTACTTC | CAISGGHELGETQYF
NA | TRBJ2-1 | TRBD2 | TRBV4-1 | TGCGCCAGCGGCCAAGCCCAGGGACTAGCGGGAGGTTATACCAACAATGAGCAGTTCTTC | CASGQAQGLAGGYTNNEQFF
few | TRBJ2-3 | NA | TRBV12-3/TRBV12-4 | TGTGTCAATAAGCCGGGAGCAGTAGATACGCAGTATTTT | CVNKPGAVDTQYF